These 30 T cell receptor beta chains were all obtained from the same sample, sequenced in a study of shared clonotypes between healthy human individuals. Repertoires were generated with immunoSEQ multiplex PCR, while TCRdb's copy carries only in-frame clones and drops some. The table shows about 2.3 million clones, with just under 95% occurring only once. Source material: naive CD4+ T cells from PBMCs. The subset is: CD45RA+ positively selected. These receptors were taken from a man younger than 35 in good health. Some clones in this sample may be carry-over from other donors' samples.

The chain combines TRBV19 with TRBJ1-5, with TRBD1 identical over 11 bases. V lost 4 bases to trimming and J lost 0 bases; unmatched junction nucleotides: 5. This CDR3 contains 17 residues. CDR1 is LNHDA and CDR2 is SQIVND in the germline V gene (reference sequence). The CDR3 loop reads CASSRDRGFTSNQPQHF. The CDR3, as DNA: TGTGCCAGTAGTAGGGACAGGGGGTTTACTAGCAATCAGCCCCAGCATTTT.

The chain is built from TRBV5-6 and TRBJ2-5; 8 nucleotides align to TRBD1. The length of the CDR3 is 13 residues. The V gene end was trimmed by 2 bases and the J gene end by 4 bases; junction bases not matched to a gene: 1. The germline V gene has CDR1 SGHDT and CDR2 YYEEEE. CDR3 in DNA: TGTGCCAGCAGCTTACAGGGGGGAGAGACCCAGTACTTC. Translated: CASSLQGGETQYF.

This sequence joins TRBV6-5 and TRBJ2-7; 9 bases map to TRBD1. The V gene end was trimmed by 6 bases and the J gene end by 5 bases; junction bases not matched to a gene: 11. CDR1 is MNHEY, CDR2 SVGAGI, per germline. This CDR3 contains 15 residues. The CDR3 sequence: CASRSGGQGTNEQYF. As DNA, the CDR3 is TGTGCCAGCAGATCCGGGGGACAGGGAACTAACGAGCAGTACTTC.

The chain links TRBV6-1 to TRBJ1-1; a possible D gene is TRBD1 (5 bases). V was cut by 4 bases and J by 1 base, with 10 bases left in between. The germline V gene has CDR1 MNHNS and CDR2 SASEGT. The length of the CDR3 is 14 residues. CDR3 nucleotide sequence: TGTGCCAGCAGTGCCTGGGGGGAGAACACTGAAGCTTTCTTT. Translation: CASSAWGENTEAFF.

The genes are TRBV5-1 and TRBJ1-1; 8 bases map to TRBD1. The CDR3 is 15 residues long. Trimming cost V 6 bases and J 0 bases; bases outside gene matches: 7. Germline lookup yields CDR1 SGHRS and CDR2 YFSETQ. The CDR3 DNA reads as TGCGCCAGCAATCGGGACAGGCGATTGAACACTGAAGCTTTCTTT. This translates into CASNRDRRLNTEAFF.

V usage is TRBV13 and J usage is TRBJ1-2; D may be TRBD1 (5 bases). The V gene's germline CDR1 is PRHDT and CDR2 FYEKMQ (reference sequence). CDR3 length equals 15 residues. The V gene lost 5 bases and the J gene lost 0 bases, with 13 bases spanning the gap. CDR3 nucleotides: TGTGCCAGCAGCCCGACAGAGACAGCTAACTATGGCTACACCTTC. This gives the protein CASSPTETANYGYTF.

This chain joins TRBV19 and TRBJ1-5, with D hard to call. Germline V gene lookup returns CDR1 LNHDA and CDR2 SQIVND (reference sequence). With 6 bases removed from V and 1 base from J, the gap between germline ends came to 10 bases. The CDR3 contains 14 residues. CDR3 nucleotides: TGTGCCAGTAGCCCGCCCGAGAGCAATCAGCCCCAGCATTTT. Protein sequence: CASSPPESNQPQHF.

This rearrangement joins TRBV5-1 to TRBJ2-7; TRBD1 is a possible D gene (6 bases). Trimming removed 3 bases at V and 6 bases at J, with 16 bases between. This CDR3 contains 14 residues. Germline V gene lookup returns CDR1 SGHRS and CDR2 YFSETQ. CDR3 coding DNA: TGCGCCAGCAGCTCGGGACAACCCGAATCCGAGCAGTACTTC. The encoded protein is CASSSGQPESEQYF.

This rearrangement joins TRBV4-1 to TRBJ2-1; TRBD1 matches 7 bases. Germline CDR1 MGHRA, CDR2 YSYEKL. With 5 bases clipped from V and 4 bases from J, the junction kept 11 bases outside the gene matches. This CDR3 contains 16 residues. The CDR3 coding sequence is TGCGCCAGCAGCAAGTGGGGACAGTTGGAATACAATGAGCAGTTCTTC. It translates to CASSKWGQLEYNEQFF.

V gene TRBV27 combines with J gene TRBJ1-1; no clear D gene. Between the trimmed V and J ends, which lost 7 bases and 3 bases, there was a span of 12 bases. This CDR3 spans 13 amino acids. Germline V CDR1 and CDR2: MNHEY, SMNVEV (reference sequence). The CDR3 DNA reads TGTGCCAGCAAGGGAGCAGGTGACACTGAAGCTTTCTTT. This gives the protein CASKGAGDTEAFF.

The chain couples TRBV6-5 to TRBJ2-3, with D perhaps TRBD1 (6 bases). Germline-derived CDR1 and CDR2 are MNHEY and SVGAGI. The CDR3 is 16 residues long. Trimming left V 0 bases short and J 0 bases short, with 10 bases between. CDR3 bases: TGTGCCAGCAGTTACTCAGGACAGCCTAGCACAGATACGCAGTATTTT. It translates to CASSYSGQPSTDTQYF.

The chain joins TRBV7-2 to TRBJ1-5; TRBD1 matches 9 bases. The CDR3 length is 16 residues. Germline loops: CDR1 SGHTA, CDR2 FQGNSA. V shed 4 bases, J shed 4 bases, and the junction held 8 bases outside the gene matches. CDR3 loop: CASSSQTGGLNQPQHF. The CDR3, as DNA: TGTGCCAGCAGCTCTCAGACAGGGGGGCTTAATCAGCCCCAGCATTTT.

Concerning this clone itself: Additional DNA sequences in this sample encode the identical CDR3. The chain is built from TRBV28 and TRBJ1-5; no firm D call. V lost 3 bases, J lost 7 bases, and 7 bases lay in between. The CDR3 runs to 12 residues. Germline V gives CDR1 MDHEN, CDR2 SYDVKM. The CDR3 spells CASSFRNQPQHF. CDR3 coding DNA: TGTGCCAGCAGTTTTCGAAACCAGCCCCAGCATTTT.

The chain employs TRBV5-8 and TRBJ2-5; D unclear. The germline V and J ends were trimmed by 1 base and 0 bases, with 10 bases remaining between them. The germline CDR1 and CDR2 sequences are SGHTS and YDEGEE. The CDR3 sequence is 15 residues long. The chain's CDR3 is CASSLTGRYQETQYF. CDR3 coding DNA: TGTGCCAGCAGCTTGACTGGTCGATACCAAGAGACCCAGTACTTC.

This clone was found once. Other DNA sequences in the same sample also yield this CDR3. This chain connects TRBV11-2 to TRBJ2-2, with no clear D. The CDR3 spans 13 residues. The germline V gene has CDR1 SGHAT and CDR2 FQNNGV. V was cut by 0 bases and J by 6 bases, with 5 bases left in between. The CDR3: CASSLDLAGELFF. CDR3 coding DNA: TGTGCCAGCAGCTTAGATCTAGCCGGGGAGCTGTTTTTT.

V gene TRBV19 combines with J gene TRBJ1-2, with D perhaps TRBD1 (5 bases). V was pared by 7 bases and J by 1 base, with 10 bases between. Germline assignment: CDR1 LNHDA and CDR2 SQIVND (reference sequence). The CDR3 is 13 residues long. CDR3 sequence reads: CASNQGLNYGYTF. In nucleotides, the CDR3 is TGTGCCAGTAATCAGGGACTTAACTATGGCTACACCTTC.

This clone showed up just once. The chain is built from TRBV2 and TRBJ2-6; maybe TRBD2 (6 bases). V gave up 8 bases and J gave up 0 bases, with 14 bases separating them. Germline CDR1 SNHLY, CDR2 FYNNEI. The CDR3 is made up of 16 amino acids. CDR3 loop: CASGAGRFSGANVLTF. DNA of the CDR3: TGTGCCAGCGGTGCGGGACGGTTCTCTGGGGCCAACGTCCTGACTTTC.

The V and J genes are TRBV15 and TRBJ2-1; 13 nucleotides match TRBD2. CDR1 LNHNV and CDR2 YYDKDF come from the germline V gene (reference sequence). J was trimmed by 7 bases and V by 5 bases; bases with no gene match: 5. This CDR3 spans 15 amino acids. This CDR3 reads CATSRGTSGENEQFF. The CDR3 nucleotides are TGTGCCACCAGCCGAGGGACTAGCGGGGAAAATGAGCAGTTCTTC.

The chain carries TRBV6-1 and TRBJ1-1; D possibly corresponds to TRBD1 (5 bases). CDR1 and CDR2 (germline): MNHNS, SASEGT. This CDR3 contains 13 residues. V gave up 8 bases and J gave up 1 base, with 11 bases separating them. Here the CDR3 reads CASGDGANTEAFF. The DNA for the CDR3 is TGTGCCAGCGGGGACGGGGCGAACACTGAAGCTTTCTTT.

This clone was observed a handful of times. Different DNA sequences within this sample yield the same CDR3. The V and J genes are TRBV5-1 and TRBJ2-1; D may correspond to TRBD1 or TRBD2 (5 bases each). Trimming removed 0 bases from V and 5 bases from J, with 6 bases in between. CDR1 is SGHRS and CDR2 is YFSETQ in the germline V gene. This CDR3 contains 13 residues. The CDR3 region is CASSLEGHNEQFF. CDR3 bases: TGCGCCAGCAGCTTGGAGGGACACAATGAGCAGTTCTTC.

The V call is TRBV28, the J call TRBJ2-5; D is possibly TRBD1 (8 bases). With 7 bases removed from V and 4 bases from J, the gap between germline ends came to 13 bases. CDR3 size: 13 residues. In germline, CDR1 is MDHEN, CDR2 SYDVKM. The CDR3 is CASTTGGVETQYF. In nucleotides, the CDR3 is TGTGCCAGCACAACAGGGGGGGTAGAGACCCAGTACTTC.

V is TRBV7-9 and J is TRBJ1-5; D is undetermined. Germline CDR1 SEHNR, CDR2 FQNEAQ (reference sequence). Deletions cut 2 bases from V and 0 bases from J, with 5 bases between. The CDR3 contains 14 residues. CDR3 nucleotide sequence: TGTGCCAGCAGCTTAAATTATAGCAATCAGCCCCAGCATTTT. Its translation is CASSLNYSNQPQHF.

In DNA, the CDR3 is TGTGCCAGTAGTGTGACAGGGGTTGGAGGCTACACCTTC. It yields the protein CASSVTGVGGYTF. The chain combines TRBV19 with TRBJ1-2, with 8 positions matching TRBD1. The length of the CDR3 is 13 residues. In germline, CDR1 is LNHDA, CDR2 SQIVND (reference sequence). V trimming: 5 bases; J trimming: 8 bases; junction bases outside the gene matches: 7.

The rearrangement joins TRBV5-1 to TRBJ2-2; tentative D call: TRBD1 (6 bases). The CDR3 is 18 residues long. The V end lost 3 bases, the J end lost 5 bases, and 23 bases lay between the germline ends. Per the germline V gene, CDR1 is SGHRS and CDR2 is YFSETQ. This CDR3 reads CASSSLPSTGSRTGELFF. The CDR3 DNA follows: TGCGCCAGCAGCTCTCTACCATCCACAGGGAGTCGGACCGGGGAGCTGTTTTTT.

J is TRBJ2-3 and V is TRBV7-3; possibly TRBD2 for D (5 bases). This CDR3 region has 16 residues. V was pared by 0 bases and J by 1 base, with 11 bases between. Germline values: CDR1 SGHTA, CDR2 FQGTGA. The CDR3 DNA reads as TGTGCCAGCAGCTTAACGGCGAGGGCGGGCACAGATACGCAGTATTTT. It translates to CASSLTARAGTDTQYF.

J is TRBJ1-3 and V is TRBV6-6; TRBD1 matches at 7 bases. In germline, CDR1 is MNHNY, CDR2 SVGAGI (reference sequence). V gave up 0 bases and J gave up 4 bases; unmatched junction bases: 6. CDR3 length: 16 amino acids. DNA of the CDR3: TGTGCCAGCAGTTACTCGACAGGGACATCCGGAAACACCATATATTTT. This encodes CASSYSTGTSGNTIYF.

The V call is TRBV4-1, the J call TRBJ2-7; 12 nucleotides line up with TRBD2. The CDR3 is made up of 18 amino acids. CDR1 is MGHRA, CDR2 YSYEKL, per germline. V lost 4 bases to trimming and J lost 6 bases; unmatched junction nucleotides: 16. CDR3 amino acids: CASSRGTLAGGPPVEQYF. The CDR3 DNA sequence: TGCGCCAGCAGCCGAGGGACCCTAGCGGGAGGGCCCCCGGTCGAGCAGTACTTC.

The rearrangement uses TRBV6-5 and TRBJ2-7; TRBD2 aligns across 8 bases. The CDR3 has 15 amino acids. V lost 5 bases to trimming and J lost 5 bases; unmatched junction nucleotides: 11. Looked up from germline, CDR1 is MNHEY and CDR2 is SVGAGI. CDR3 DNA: TGTGCCAGCAGTACGATTCGGACTAGCTGGAACGAGCAGTACTTC. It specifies CASSTIRTSWNEQYF.

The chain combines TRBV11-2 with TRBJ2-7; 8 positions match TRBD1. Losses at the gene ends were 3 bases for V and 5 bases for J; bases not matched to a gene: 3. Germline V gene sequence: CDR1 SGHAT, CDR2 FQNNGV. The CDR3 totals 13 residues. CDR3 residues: CASSFAGGNEQYF. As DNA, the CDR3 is TGTGCCAGCAGCTTCGCAGGGGGCAACGAGCAGTACTTC. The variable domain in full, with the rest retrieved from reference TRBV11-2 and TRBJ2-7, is EAGVAQSPRYKIIEKRQSVAFWCNPISGHATLYWYQQILGQGPKLLIQFQNNGVVDDSQLPKDRFSAERLKGVDSTLKIQPAKLEDSAVYLCASSFAGGNEQYFGPGTRLTVT.

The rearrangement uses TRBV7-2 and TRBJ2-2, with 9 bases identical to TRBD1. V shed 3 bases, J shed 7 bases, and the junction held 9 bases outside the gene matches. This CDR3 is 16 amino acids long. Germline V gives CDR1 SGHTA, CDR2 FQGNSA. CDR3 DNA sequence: TGTGCCAGCAGCTTTATTTACAGGGGGCAGGGCGGGGAGCTGTTTTTT. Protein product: CASSFIYRGQGGELFF.